The rows below give T cell receptor beta chains drawn from one sample of a study of T cell responses to AZD1222 COVID-19 vaccine. Clones were read by immunoSEQ multiplex PCR, and TCRdb kept only the in-frame ones, dropping some. The data contain some 120,000 clones, 80% to 90% of them singletons. The sample here was peripheral blood, taken 28 days after the second AZD1222 dose. All receptors come from an adult who received the AZD1222 COVID-19 vaccine. Both conserved end residues are part of each CDR3. Each record gives: clone size, D gene, J gene, V gene, CDR3 DNA, CDR3 protein. The D gene is left open where the match is weak. A row's size may be missing; if present it is once, few, many or a size class.

abundance: .
d_gene: .
j_gene: TRBJ2-3
v_gene: TRBV2
CDR3nt: TGTGCCAGCAGTGTGGGGCTTGGGGCAGATACGCAGTATTTT
CDR3aa: CASSVGLGADTQYF

abundance: .
d_gene: TRBD1
j_gene: TRBJ1-4
v_gene: TRBV7-9
CDR3nt: TGTGCCAGCAGCCCACAGACAGGGAATGAAAAACTGTTTTTT
CDR3aa: CASSPQTGNEKLFF

abundance: once
d_gene: .
j_gene: TRBJ2-7
v_gene: TRBV11-2
CDR3nt: TGTGCCAGCAGCTCAGCAGGAGGAGGCTACGAGCAGTACTTC
CDR3aa: CASSSAGGGYEQYF

abundance: .
d_gene: TRBD2
j_gene: TRBJ2-7
v_gene: TRBV10-3
CDR3nt: TGTGCCATCAGCGGCGGTAGCGGGGCCTACGAGCAGTACTTC
CDR3aa: CAISGGSGAYEQYF

abundance: .
d_gene: .
j_gene: TRBJ2-1
v_gene: TRBV5-1
CDR3nt: TGCGCCAGCAGCCCGGACAGTATTTGGAATGAGCAGTTCTTC
CDR3aa: CASSPDSIWNEQFF

abundance: once
d_gene: TRBD1
j_gene: TRBJ2-1
v_gene: TRBV19
CDR3nt: TGTGCCAGTAGTCGGACAGGGGTTGGGAATGAGCAGTTCTTC
CDR3aa: CASSRTGVGNEQFF

abundance: .
d_gene: .
j_gene: TRBJ1-1
v_gene: TRBV10-3
CDR3nt: TGTGCCATCAGTGGGAACCTTGGACAGCTGAACACTGAAGCTTTCTTT
CDR3aa: CAISGNLGQLNTEAFF

abundance: .
d_gene: TRBD1
j_gene: TRBJ1-6
v_gene: TRBV9
CDR3nt: TGTGCCAGCAGCGTAACGGGACAGGGAGAATCACCCCTCCACTTT
CDR3aa: CASSVTGQGESPLHF

abundance: .
d_gene: .
j_gene: TRBJ1-4
v_gene: TRBV30
CDR3nt: TGTGCCTGGACTTTGGGGGGTTCTAATGAAAAACTGTTTTTT
CDR3aa: CAWTLGGSNEKLFF

abundance: .
d_gene: .
j_gene: TRBJ1-4
v_gene: TRBV25-1
CDR3nt: TGTGCCAGCCTTGACGGGACATCGCCTGGGAAACTGTTTTTT
CDR3aa: CASLDGTSPGKLFF

abundance: once
d_gene: .
j_gene: TRBJ1-5
v_gene: TRBV27
CDR3nt: TGTGCCAGCAGTCCCCAATACAGCTCCCAGGCGGCCCAGCATTTT
CDR3aa: CASSPQYSSQAAQHF

abundance: once
d_gene: TRBD2
j_gene: TRBJ2-1
v_gene: TRBV10-3
CDR3nt: TGTGCCATCAGTGCGAAGGGCGTAGCGGGCGGGGTAGGTACAATTGAGCAGTTCTTC
CDR3aa: CAISAKGVAGGVGTIEQFF

abundance: .
d_gene: .
j_gene: TRBJ1-3
v_gene: TRBV11-3
CDR3nt: TGTGCCAGCAGCTTGACCGGAAACACCATATATTTT
CDR3aa: CASSLTGNTIYF

abundance: .
d_gene: .
j_gene: TRBJ1-4
v_gene: TRBV2
CDR3nt: TGTGCCAGCAGAAAAGGGGCGGGAACGGGTGAAAAACTGTTTTTT
CDR3aa: CASRKGAGTGEKLFF

abundance: .
d_gene: TRBD1
j_gene: TRBJ2-2
v_gene: TRBV19
CDR3nt: TGTGCCGCCAAAGACAGGGGAGGCACCGGGGAGCTGTTTTTT
CDR3aa: CAAKDRGGTGELFF

abundance: .
d_gene: .
j_gene: TRBJ1-2
v_gene: TRBV18
CDR3nt: TGTGCCAGCTCATCAGGACAGACAGCCTATGGCTACACCTTC
CDR3aa: CASSSGQTAYGYTF

abundance: .
d_gene: .
j_gene: TRBJ1-1
v_gene: TRBV7-8
CDR3nt: TGTGCCAGCAGCCCACGTGAAGGGCCCAACACTGAAGCTTTCTTT
CDR3aa: CASSPREGPNTEAFF

abundance: .
d_gene: .
j_gene: TRBJ2-3
v_gene: TRBV5-1
CDR3nt: TGCGCCAGCAGCGGGGGGGCAAGCTATAGCTACGATACGCAGTATTTT
CDR3aa: CASSGGASYSYDTQYF

abundance: .
d_gene: TRBD2
j_gene: TRBJ2-7
v_gene: TRBV7-2
CDR3nt: TGTGCCAGCAGCCGTAGCGGGGTTAGCTCCTACGAGCAGTACTTC
CDR3aa: CASSRSGVSSYEQYF

abundance: .
d_gene: TRBD1
j_gene: TRBJ1-2
v_gene: TRBV6-5
CDR3nt: TGTGCCAGCAGTTTTAACAGGGGGTCGGAGGATGGCTACACCTTC
CDR3aa: CASSFNRGSEDGYTF

abundance: .
d_gene: TRBD2
j_gene: TRBJ2-1
v_gene: TRBV7-2
CDR3nt: TGTGCCAGCAGCTCCGAAGCGGGGAGCTCCTACAATGAGCAGTTCTTC
CDR3aa: CASSSEAGSSYNEQFF

abundance: .
d_gene: TRBD1
j_gene: TRBJ1-1
v_gene: TRBV6-2/TRBV6-3
CDR3nt: TGTGCCAGCAGTCGGACAGGTTCTTACACTGAAGCTTTCTTT
CDR3aa: CASSRTGSYTEAFF

abundance: .
d_gene: .
j_gene: TRBJ1-6
v_gene: TRBV3-1/TRBV3-2
CDR3nt: TGTGCCAGCAGCCAAGAGATAGAATCACCCCTCCACTTT
CDR3aa: CASSQEIESPLHF

abundance: once
d_gene: .
j_gene: TRBJ2-3
v_gene: TRBV18
CDR3nt: TGTGCCAGCTCACCATCAGATACGCAGTATTTT
CDR3aa: CASSPSDTQYF

abundance: few
d_gene: TRBD1
j_gene: TRBJ1-1
v_gene: TRBV9
CDR3nt: TGTGCCAGCAGCGTACGGACAGGGCCGAACACTGAAGCTTTCTTT
CDR3aa: CASSVRTGPNTEAFF

abundance: .
d_gene: TRBD1
j_gene: TRBJ2-5
v_gene: TRBV19
CDR3nt: TGTGCCAGTAGGAAGGGGACAGGCATCCCAGAGACCCAGTACTTC
CDR3aa: CASRKGTGIPETQYF

abundance: .
d_gene: TRBD2
j_gene: TRBJ2-7
v_gene: TRBV4-2
CDR3nt: TGTGCCAGCAGCCAAGAGGGAGGGCTAGCGGGGGGAGGCTCCTACGAGCAGTACTTC
CDR3aa: CASSQEGGLAGGGSYEQYF

abundance: .
d_gene: .
j_gene: TRBJ1-4
v_gene: TRBV4-2
CDR3nt: TGTGCCAGCAGTCACCTCGAGGACCTGCTTGCTAATGAAAAACTGTTTTTT
CDR3aa: CASSHLEDLLANEKLFF

abundance: .
d_gene: .
j_gene: TRBJ2-7
v_gene: TRBV5-4
CDR3nt: TGTGCCAGCAGCCCCGGTTCTCCCCTCTACGAGCAGTACTTC
CDR3aa: CASSPGSPLYEQYF

abundance: .
d_gene: TRBD1
j_gene: TRBJ1-5
v_gene: TRBV27
CDR3nt: TGTGCCAGCAGTACCCACGACAGGGGTTTCGGCAATCAGCCCCAGCATTTT
CDR3aa: CASSTHDRGFGNQPQHF

abundance: .
d_gene: .
j_gene: TRBJ2-3
v_gene: TRBV10-3
CDR3nt: TGTGCCACAGGGACCACAGATACGCAGTATTTT
CDR3aa: CATGTTDTQYF

abundance: .
d_gene: TRBD2
j_gene: TRBJ2-5
v_gene: TRBV6-1
CDR3nt: TGTGCCAGCAGTGAGACTAGCGGGCGGACCGAGACCCAGTACTTC
CDR3aa: CASSETSGRTETQYF

abundance: .
d_gene: .
j_gene: TRBJ2-5
v_gene: TRBV7-9
CDR3nt: TGTGCCAGCAGCTTAGGGGGCCGGCGTCAGCGGAAAGTTATGGAGACCCAGTACTTC
CDR3aa: CASSLGGRRQRKVMETQYF

abundance: .
d_gene: .
j_gene: TRBJ1-6
v_gene: TRBV6-6
CDR3nt: TGTGCCAGCGGGAACGCCTATAATTCACCCCTCCACTTT
CDR3aa: CASGNAYNSPLHF

abundance: .
d_gene: .
j_gene: TRBJ2-1
v_gene: TRBV6-5
CDR3nt: TGTGCCAGCAGGGCTATAAACGTAGTAAATGAGCAGTTCTTC
CDR3aa: CASRAINVVNEQFF

abundance: .
d_gene: .
j_gene: TRBJ1-1
v_gene: TRBV7-3
CDR3nt: TGTGCCAGCAGCTTAAATAAGGGGATGAAAGCTTTCTTT
CDR3aa: CASSLNKGMKAFF

abundance: .
d_gene: .
j_gene: TRBJ1-5
v_gene: TRBV4-3
CDR3nt: TGCGCCAGCAGCCAAGATTGGGGACAGCCCCAGCATTTT
CDR3aa: CASSQDWGQPQHF

abundance: .
d_gene: .
j_gene: TRBJ2-4
v_gene: TRBV2
CDR3nt: TGTGCCAGCAGGGGAGCCAAAAACATTCAGTACTTC
CDR3aa: CASRGAKNIQYF

abundance: .
d_gene: .
j_gene: TRBJ1-1
v_gene: TRBV6-2/TRBV6-3
CDR3nt: TGTGCCAGCAGTTACGGGGTGATGAAGACTGAAGCTTTCTTT
CDR3aa: CASSYGVMKTEAFF

abundance: .
d_gene: .
j_gene: TRBJ1-1
v_gene: TRBV6-5
CDR3nt: TGTGCCAGCAGTCCCCTTGGCACTGAAGCTTTCTTT
CDR3aa: CASSPLGTEAFF

abundance: .
d_gene: .
j_gene: TRBJ1-4
v_gene: TRBV18
CDR3nt: TGTGCCAGCTCACCGACAGCCCTGGGGGAAAAACTGTTTTTT
CDR3aa: CASSPTALGEKLFF